The present T cell receptor beta chain was sequenced within a study of blood T cell repertoires in COVID-19 (dated by TCRdb to the early 2020s). For the study in its entirety: Samples from collaborators originated in the United States, Italy and Spain and spanned both the acute and convalescent phases of COVID-19. The prospective study material was composed of cDNA or gDNA derived from T cells, B-cell-depleted T cells, or PBMCs. The dataset comprised deeply sampled blood TCRbeta repertoires from subjects exposed to, actively infected with, or recovered from COVID-19. The repertoires were made available in a free public database intended to serve as a resource for research on the immune response to SARS-CoV-2. The samples were drawn from two sources: the first 160 participants of the ongoing ImmuneRACE study, and 1,200 or so subjects contributed by 6 global collaborators. Nearly every sample came with metadata listing a de-identified subject ID, COVID-19 status, age in years and sex. Where HLA class I and class II types were available, the types were taken from metadata supplied by the sample provider, not from assay-based typing. Broad study findings and their caveats: The amount of clinical and demographic metadata varied by source and participant and was provided uncurated.

Remarks on this clone: Its binding antigen is unknown. The record has no base qualities; no much larger clone is one base away.

Another Seattle source contributed samples from volunteer blood donors who had recovered from COVID-19. Each collaborating institution followed its own protocols to collect whole blood in K2EDTA tubes. For TCRbeta analysis, collaborators shipped samples in one of three forms: frozen whole blood, isolated PBMCs, or DNA extracted from either of those sample types. The immunoSEQ Assay, a bias-controlled multiplex PCR, was used to amplify TCRbeta CDR3 regions from genomic DNA. On the authors' methods: The number of nucleated cells in each sample was estimated from the amplification of reference gene primers within the assay. Sequence reads were collapsed and filtered to measure the absolute abundance of every unique TCRbeta CDR3 rearrangement. For each sample, productive Simpson clonality was calculated as the square root of Simpson's diversity index over productive rearrangements. Entries here come from immuneACCESS through TCRdb and include only in-frame sequences with V and J called. Some clones fail to appear in such tables; in the studies checked, an unresolved V gene covers under half of the shortfall, and the cause of the remainder is unknown. That table is the source of V, J and clone size, and D and trimming were worked out from the DNA. The sample data list around 300,000 clones, and around 90% of these were observed just once. The leading ten clones occupy roughly 0.92% of the sample.

Inclusive of the bounding cysteine and phenylalanine, the CDR3 is 13 residues long. Only CDR3 DNA remains: 39 bases, in frame from the first base. The CDR1 and CDR2 encoded by the germline V gene are SGHAT and FQNNGV. The junction carries 7 bases between V and J, which are trimmed by 3 bases and 7 bases respectively. The sequence is built from TRBV11-2 and TRBJ1-6; confidence is insufficient to name the D gene. Sequencing input: peripheral blood. This receptor was taken from a woman aged 35 to 49 who had recovered from COVID-19. DNA sequence: TGTGCCAGCAGCTTGAGGGAAAATTCACCCCTCCACTTT. Protein translation: CASSLRENSPLHF. Full variable domain (CDR3 extended with the reference TRBV11-2 and TRBJ1-6 proteins): EAGVAQSPRYKIIEKRQSVAFWCNPISGHATLYWYQQILGQGPKLLIQFQNNGVVDDSQLPKDRFSAERLKGVDSTLKIQPAKLEDSAVYLCASSLRENSPLHFGNGTRLTVT.